These 19 T cell receptor beta chains were all obtained from the same sample, sequenced in a study of blood T cell repertoires in COVID-19. The method was immunoSEQ multiplex PCR; TCRdb's version includes in-frame clones alone and lacks a portion of them. Of 150,000 to 200,000 clones in the sample, 88% were seen once. Sequenced sample: peripheral blood. These receptors were collected from a man in his fifties or sixties with acute or convalescent COVID-19.

The V gene is TRBV4-3, the J gene TRBJ1-2, with a weak D call TRBD1 (5 bases). With 0 bases removed from V and 4 bases from J, the gap between germline ends came to 9 bases. This CDR3 has 14 amino acids. Germline V CDR1 and CDR2: LGHNA, YSLEER. The CDR3 region has the DNA TGCGCCAGCAGCCAAGACAGGGCTGGCTATGGCTACACCTTC. It codes for CASSQDRAGYGYTF.

The chain is built from TRBV5-1 and TRBJ2-5; D possibly corresponds to TRBD2 (5 bases). The CDR3 runs 14 residues. CDR1 SGHRS and CDR2 YFSETQ come from the germline V gene. The germline V and J ends were trimmed by 5 bases and 5 bases, with 16 bases remaining between them. CDR3 sequence: CASRREASSETQYF. The CDR3 DNA follows: TGCGCCAGCAGACGTGAAGCTAGCTCGGAGACCCAGTACTTC.

This clone appeared a single time. The genes are TRBV4-2 and TRBJ1-2, with 9 bases fitting TRBD1. J was trimmed by 6 bases and V by 2 bases; bases with no gene match: 10. The CDR3 consists of 16 residues. The V gene's germline CDR1 is LGHNA and CDR2 YNFKEQ. The CDR3 DNA sequence: TGTGCCAGCAGCCAAAGCCGGGACAGGGTGTTCGATGGCTACACCTTC. Encoded protein: CASSQSRDRVFDGYTF.

This clone has just one count. The rearrangement links TRBV18 to TRBJ2-6, with 9 bases lining up with TRBD1. V gave up 10 bases and J gave up 3 bases; unmatched junction bases: 7. The CDR3 extends over 15 amino acids. Per the germline V gene, CDR1 is KGHSH and CDR2 is LQKENI. The DNA for the CDR3 is TGTGCCATCGCCACAGGGGGCAGTGGGGCCAACGTCCTGACTTTC. It codes for CAIATGGSGANVLTF.

V is TRBV14 and J is TRBJ1-2; D is perhaps TRBD1 (5 bases). The CDR3 extends over 13 amino acids. CDR1 SGHDN and CDR2 FVKESK come from the germline V gene. Trimming cost V 2 bases and J 6 bases, with 10 bases left between them. The CDR3, as DNA: TGTGCCAGCAGCCAAAACAAAGGGGATGGCTACACCTTC. This gives the protein CASSQNKGDGYTF.

The chain carries TRBV24-1 and TRBJ2-7, with a possible D match to TRBD1 (6 bases). Trimming pared 2 bases from V and 6 bases from J, leaving 16 bases between. CDR3 length equals 15 residues. CDR1 and CDR2 (germline): KGHDR, SFDVKD. The CDR3 nucleotides read TGTGCCACCAGTGATTCTGGGCAGGGGAAGAGCGAGCAGTACTTC. Protein: CATSDSGQGKSEQYF.

The chain employs TRBV6-4 and TRBJ1-1, with TRBD1 identical over 12 bases. This CDR3 is built from 17 residues. V was pared by 8 bases and J by 0 bases, with 10 bases of the junction left unmatched. The germline V gene encodes CDR1 MRHNA and CDR2 SNTAGT. The CDR3 loop is CASVGTGGEWVNTEAFF. Here the CDR3 DNA reads TGTGCCAGCGTTGGGACAGGGGGCGAATGGGTGAACACTGAAGCTTTCTTT.

Here the CDR3 DNA reads TGTGCCACCAGTGATTCCGGGACTAGCGGGGGGCCAGAGACCCAGTACTTC. This encodes CATSDSGTSGGPETQYF. The V gene is TRBV24-1, the J gene TRBJ2-5, with 15 bases that match TRBD2. The germline gives CDR1 KGHDR, CDR2 SFDVKD. The CDR3 is 17 amino acids. The V segment lost 2 bases and the J segment 4 bases; nucleotides outside the gene matches: 4.

The CDR3 protein is CASSLTSGGAYTDTQYF. The CDR3 DNA follows: TGTGCCAGCAGCTTGACTAGCGGGGGGGCCTACACAGATACGCAGTATTTT. This rearrangement joins TRBV5-4 to TRBJ2-3, with TRBD2 matching 13 bases. Germline lookup yields CDR1 SGHNT and CDR2 YYREEE (reference sequence). The CDR3 extends over 17 amino acids. V was pared by 1 base and J by 2 bases, with 4 bases of the junction left unmatched. The full variable domain, rest sourced from reference TRBV5-4 and TRBJ2-3, is ETGVTQSPTHLIKTRGQQVTLRCSSQSGHNTVSWYQQALGQGPQFIFQYYREEENGRGNFPPRFSGLQFPNYSSELNVNALELDDSALYLCASSLTSGGAYTDTQYFGPGTRLTVL.

V is TRBV5-1 and J is TRBJ2-3; 13 bases agree with TRBD2. The V and J ends lost 6 bases and 4 bases, in that order; junction bases with no gene match: 11. In germline, CDR1 is SGHRS, CDR2 YFSETQ. The CDR3 is 17 amino acids. The CDR3 sequence is CASTSYRTSGSPDTQYF. The CDR3 coding sequence is TGCGCCAGCACTTCTTACCGGACTAGCGGGAGTCCAGATACGCAGTATTTT.

This chain joins TRBV6-6 and TRBJ1-3; the match to TRBD1 covers 8 bases. From germline, CDR1 is MNHNY and CDR2 SVGAGI (reference sequence). V shed 7 bases, J shed 4 bases, and the junction held 6 bases outside the gene matches. The CDR3 consists of 14 residues. The CDR3 bases are TGTGCCAGCACCTGGACAGGGCAAGGAAACACCATATATTTT. Its protein is CASTWTGQGNTIYF.

The rearrangement joins TRBV13 to TRBJ2-3, with 14 bases matching TRBD2. The germline CDR1 and CDR2 sequences are PRHDT and FYEKMQ (reference sequence). This CDR3 region has 17 residues. V lost 4 bases to trimming and J lost 4 bases; unmatched junction nucleotides: 7. CDR3 nucleotide sequence: TGTGCCAGCAGCTCCCGACTAGCGGGGGGGCTGGCAGATACGCAGTATTTT. Residues: CASSSRLAGGLADTQYF.

The V and J genes are TRBV5-1 and TRBJ2-7; perhaps TRBD2 as D (5 bases). This CDR3 is built from 15 residues. The V gene lost 3 bases and the J gene lost 2 bases, with 15 bases spanning the gap. Germline lookup yields CDR1 SGHRS and CDR2 YFSETQ. The CDR3 DNA reads TGCGCCAGCAGCTCCCGCACTAGTTCTCCCTACGAGCAGTACTTC. It is translated as CASSSRTSSPYEQYF. Full variable domain (remainder filled in from reference TRBV5-1 and TRBJ2-7): KAGVTQTPRYLIKTRGQQVTLSCSPISGHRSVSWYQQTPGQGLQFLFEYFSETQRNKGNFPGRFSGRQFSNSRSEMNVSTLELGDSALYLCASSSRTSSPYEQYFGPGTRLTVT.

The chain uses TRBV11-2 and TRBJ1-1; 7 bases line up with TRBD1. The CDR3 covers 17 residues. Germline CDR1 SGHAT, CDR2 FQNNGV. After removal of 2 bases from V and 0 bases from J, the junction contained 9 bases not matched to a gene. The CDR3 DNA follows: TGTGCCAGCAGCTTACGTTCTTATGGGACAGTGAACACTGAAGCTTTCTTT. This encodes CASSLRSYGTVNTEAFF.

The chain joins TRBV2 to TRBJ1-5; D is undetermined. Trimming cost V 7 bases and J 6 bases, with 10 bases left between them. The germline V gene has CDR1 SNHLY and CDR2 FYNNEI. The CDR3 sequence is 12 residues long. The CDR3 DNA is TGTGCCAGCAATGCGGAGAGTCAGCCCCAGCATTTT. It encodes CASNAESQPQHF.

This rearrangement joins TRBV6-4 to TRBJ1-2; 10 nucleotides match TRBD1. The germline CDR1 and CDR2 sequences are MRHNA and SNTAGT. The CDR3 loop spans 14 amino acids. After removal of 4 bases from V and 8 bases from J, the junction contained 7 bases not matched to a gene. CDR3 bases: TGTGCCAGCAGTGCCTCCGGGACAGGGGAAGGCTACACCTTC. It codes for CASSASGTGEGYTF.

The chain links TRBV27 to TRBJ1-1; D perhaps matches TRBD1 (6 bases). The V and J ends lost 5 bases and 10 bases respectively, with 17 bases between them. Germline CDR1 MNHEY, CDR2 SMNVEV (reference sequence). The CDR3 is 13 residues long. CDR3 DNA: TGTGCCAGCAGTCTCCTGGCAGGGGCGGTAGCTTTCTTT. Amino acid sequence: CASSLLAGAVAFF.

This chain uses TRBV11-2 with TRBJ2-1, with TRBD2 as a possible D gene (6 bases). This CDR3 contains 13 residues. Germline-derived CDR1 and CDR2 are SGHAT and FQNNGV. V was cut by 3 bases and J by 4 bases, with 7 bases left in between. The CDR3 DNA reads as TGTGCCAGCAGCTTTGCGGGGTACAATGAGCAGTTCTTC. Amino acid sequence: CASSFAGYNEQFF. Full variable domain (remainder filled in from reference TRBV11-2 and TRBJ2-1): EAGVAQSPRYKIIEKRQSVAFWCNPISGHATLYWYQQILGQGPKLLIQFQNNGVVDDSQLPKDRFSAERLKGVDSTLKIQPAKLEDSAVYLCASSFAGYNEQFFGPGTRLTVL.

The rearrangement joins TRBV9 to TRBJ2-2, with 8 positions matching TRBD1. Looked up from germline, CDR1 is SGDLS and CDR2 is YYNGEE. After removal of 3 bases from V and 6 bases from J, the junction contained 7 bases not matched to a gene. The length of the CDR3 is 15 residues. The CDR3 sequence: CASSEPAGGPGELFF. DNA of the CDR3: TGTGCCAGCAGCGAACCAGCAGGGGGCCCCGGGGAGCTGTTTTTT.